These 16 T cell receptor beta chains were sequenced from one sample in a study of shared clonotypes between healthy human individuals. The data were produced by immunoSEQ multiplex PCR, yet TCRdb's version contains in-frame clones alone and is incomplete. Of 550,000 to 700,000 clones detected, about 80% appear once; the ten largest clones hold around 1.8%. Material for sequencing was memory CD4+ T cells sorted from blood. Subset reported: CD45RA-negative fraction. The receptors originated from a woman in her 30s in good health.

As for this clone: It may be a read error: a sequence one base away is much more abundant. V gene TRBV28 combines with J gene TRBJ2-7; unclear D gene. Germline V gene lookup returns CDR1 MDHEN and CDR2 SYDVKM. The CDR3 loop spans 11 amino acids. The CDR3 is CASSLNYVQYF. As DNA, the CDR3 is TGTGCCAGCAGCCTCAACTACGTGCAGTACTTC.

This chain joins TRBV28 and TRBJ2-1, with 7 positions matching TRBD2. Looked up from germline, CDR1 is MDHEN and CDR2 is SYDVKM. The CDR3 totals 17 residues. V lost 0 bases to trimming and J lost 9 bases; unmatched junction nucleotides: 14. The CDR3 is CASSLWSRGLVPGEQFF. CDR3 DNA sequence: TGTGCCAGCAGTTTATGGTCTCGAGGACTAGTCCCCGGTGAGCAGTTCTTC.

CDR3 amino acids: CASSPPVGFYEQYF. CDR3 DNA: TGTGCCAGCTCACCACCTGTCGGATTCTACGAGCAGTACTTC. The V call is TRBV18, the J call TRBJ2-7; D is undetermined. Trimming pared 0 bases from V and 3 bases from J, leaving 9 bases between. Germline CDR1 reads KGHSH; CDR2 reads LQKENI. There are 14 residues in the CDR3. Filled out from reference TRBV18 and TRBJ2-7, the complete variable domain reads NAGVMQNPRHLVRRRGQEARLRCSPMKGHSHVYWYRQLPEEGLKFMVYLQKENIIDESGMPKERFSAEFPKEGPSILRIQQVVRGDSAAYFCASSPPVGFYEQYFGPGTRLTVT.

In regard to this clone: It is likely a read error: a sequence one base away is far more abundant. Other nucleotide sequences in the sample specify the same CDR3. The CDR3 spells CASSYTGTGELFF. The CDR3 bases are TGTGCCAGCAGTTATACAGGGACCGGGGAGCTGTTTTTT. The V gene is TRBV11-2, the J gene TRBJ2-2; a weak D match, TRBD1 (6 bases). CDR3 size: 13 residues. The V gene's germline CDR1 is SGHAT and CDR2 FQNNGV. V lost 6 bases and J lost 5, with 10 bases in between.

The rearrangement uses TRBV30 and TRBJ1-5; D might be TRBD1 (6 bases). Germline assignment: CDR1 GTSNPN and CDR2 SVGIG (reference sequence). V was trimmed by 3 bases and J by 9 bases, leaving 18 bases between them. This CDR3 is built from 14 residues. CDR3 sequence reads: CAWSGDTLRGPQHF. CDR3 nucleotides: TGTGCCTGGAGCGGGGACACCCTGCGAGGGCCCCAGCATTTT.

The V and J genes are TRBV29-1 and TRBJ2-1; the D call may be TRBD1 or TRBD2 (5 bases each). Germline CDR1 reads SQVTM; CDR2 reads ANQGSEA. The V end lost 8 bases, the J end lost 6 bases, and 32 bases lay between the germline ends. The CDR3 extends over 18 amino acids. The CDR3 spells CSSPGTGGIRGRANEQFF. CDR3 in DNA: TGCAGCTCACCTGGGACCGGCGGAATACGGGGTCGAGCCAATGAGCAGTTCTTC.

V usage is TRBV2 and J usage is TRBJ2-6; 11 nucleotides match TRBD2. The CDR3 consists of 17 residues. V dropped 7 bases and J dropped 4; count of bases not matched to a gene: 9. CDR1 is SNHLY, CDR2 FYNNEI, per germline. The CDR3 sequence is CASTPLAGVSGANVLTF. Written as DNA, the CDR3 is TGTGCCAGCACCCCACTAGCGGGAGTCTCCGGGGCCAACGTCCTGACTTTC.

The chain couples TRBV11-2 to TRBJ2-1; 11 bases are shared with TRBD1. CDR1 is SGHAT, CDR2 FQNNGV, per germline. The V and J ends lost 5 bases and 7 bases, in that order; junction bases with no gene match: 7. The CDR3 is 15 residues long. This CDR3 is CASSPGQGARNEQFF. DNA of the CDR3: TGTGCCAGCAGCCCAGGACAGGGGGCACGGAATGAGCAGTTCTTC.

The V gene is TRBV5-1, the J gene TRBJ2-1; 8 bases line up with TRBD1. Germline V gene sequence: CDR1 SGHRS, CDR2 YFSETQ. With 4 bases clipped from V and 6 bases from J, the junction kept 12 bases outside the gene matches. CDR3 length: 16 amino acids. As DNA, the CDR3 is TGCGCCAGCAGCGGTTGGGGGACAGGCACTGTCAATGAGCAGTTCTTC. Translation gives CASSGWGTGTVNEQFF.

The chain combines TRBV19 with TRBJ2-1; 11 bases map to TRBD2. The CDR3 consists of 17 residues. Germline-derived CDR1 and CDR2 are LNHDA and SQIVND (reference sequence). V was clipped by 4 bases and J by 4 bases; unmatched bases: 9. The CDR3 DNA is TGTGCCAGTAGTACCTCGATGACTAGCGGGATGTACAATGAGCAGTTCTTC. Protein: CASSTSMTSGMYNEQFF.

The chain has TRBV29-1 and TRBJ2-3; no clear D. The CDR3 sequence is 15 residues long. The germline V and J ends were trimmed by 3 bases and 1 base, with 14 bases remaining between them. The germline V gene encodes CDR1 SQVTM and CDR2 ANQGSEA. In DNA form, the CDR3 reads TGCAGCGTTGACGTCTGGGCGGAACGCACAGATACGCAGTATTTT. The encoded protein is CSVDVWAERTDTQYF.

Notes on this clone: Different DNA sequences within this sample yield the same CDR3. V is TRBV5-1 and J is TRBJ2-1, with D unclear. CDR1 is SGHRS, CDR2 YFSETQ, per germline. The length of the CDR3 is 15 residues. V was clipped by 4 bases and J by 0 bases, with 11 bases between them. CDR3 residues: CASSLDSFSYNEQFF. For the CDR3, the DNA is TGCGCCAGCAGCCTCGACTCCTTCTCCTACAATGAGCAGTTCTTC.

CDR3 bases: TGCAGCGTTGTTCCCAGCGGATACTCTAGCACAGATACGCAGTATTTT. Protein sequence: CSVVPSGYSSTDTQYF. The chain is built from TRBV29-1 and TRBJ2-3, with a weak D call TRBD2 (5 bases). With 4 bases removed from V and 0 bases from J, the gap between germline ends came to 17 bases. The CDR3 runs 16 residues. CDR1 is SQVTM, CDR2 ANQGSEA, per germline.

This rearrangement joins TRBV10-1 to TRBJ1-6; TRBD1 matches 12 bases. The V segment lost 4 bases and the J segment 7 bases; nucleotides outside the gene matches: 2. The CDR3 runs 15 residues. Per germline, CDR1 WNHNN and CDR2 SYGVQD (reference sequence). For the CDR3, the DNA is TGCGCCAGCAGTGCCGGGACAGGGGGCAATTCACCCCTCCACTTT. Its protein is CASSAGTGGNSPLHF.

The V and J genes are TRBV5-1 and TRBJ1-3; D gene ambiguous. Germline CDR1 SGHRS, CDR2 YFSETQ. The CDR3 spans 13 residues. V was clipped by 5 bases and J by 2 bases, with 8 bases between them. This CDR3 is CASRPGAGNTIYF. CDR3 sequence (DNA): TGCGCCAGCAGGCCAGGCGCTGGAAACACCATATATTTT. The full variable domain, with the rest looked up from reference TRBV5-1 and TRBJ1-3, is KAGVTQTPRYLIKTRGQQVTLSCSPISGHRSVSWYQQTPGQGLQFLFEYFSETQRNKGNFPGRFSGRQFSNSRSEMNVSTLELGDSALYLCASRPGAGNTIYFGEGSWLTVV.

The sample holds many counts of this clone. The chain recombines TRBV7-2 with TRBJ2-7, with a possible D match to TRBD1 (7 bases). The V end was cut by 1 base, the J end by 4 bases, with 14 bases between. Germline CDR1 is SGHTA and CDR2 is FQGNSA. The CDR3 is made up of 15 amino acids. CDR3 coding DNA: TGTGCCAGCAGCTTAGATGAGGGGGCGGGATACGAGCAGTACTTC. It translates to CASSLDEGAGYEQYF.